The 8 T cell receptor beta chains below all came from one sample that was sequenced in a study of T cell repertoires in cytomegalovirus infection. TCRdb processed the reads anew with MiXCR; each CDR3 protein has one entry. The data hold a few hundred thousand distinct CDR3 sequences, with roughly 9.1% observed a single time. The sample was PBMCs. All receptors come from a human donor in good health (CMV status not recorded). Some clones in this sample may be carry-over from other donors' samples.

This clonotype was counted only a few times. The chain combines TRBV11-2 with TRBJ2-5; 8 bases are shared with TRBD2. The J segment lost 5 bases and the V segment lost 3 bases, leaving 5 bases of the junction unmatched. Germline V gene lookup returns CDR1 SGHAT and CDR2 FQNNGV. The CDR3 covers 14 residues. CDR3 in DNA: TGTGCCAGCAGCTTTCAGGGACTAGGGGAGACCCAGTACTTC. It specifies CASSFQGLGETQYF.

The DNA of the CDR3 is TGTGCCAGCGGAGGGGTAGCGGGAGCCCAAGAGACCCAGTACTTC. This translates into CASGGVAGAQETQYF. The rearrangement uses TRBV2 and TRBJ2-5; 9 bases are shared with TRBD2. The CDR3 loop spans 15 amino acids. Germline-derived CDR1 and CDR2 are SNHLY and FYNNEI. V trimming: 8 bases; J trimming: 1 base; junction bases outside the gene matches: 8.

V is TRBV20-1 and J is TRBJ1-6; 11 bases match TRBD1. The germline V gene has CDR1 DFQATT and CDR2 SNEGSKA (reference sequence). The CDR3 covers 17 residues. V shed 0 bases and J 7 bases; nucleotides not matched to a gene: 8. The CDR3 sequence: CSARDPGQGVGNSPLHF. The CDR3 DNA follows: TGCAGTGCTAGAGATCCGGGACAGGGGGTTGGGAATTCACCCCTCCACTTT.

This chain uses TRBV28 with TRBJ2-1; TRBD1 might be the D (5 bases). The germline V gene has CDR1 MDHEN and CDR2 SYDVKM. There are 12 residues in the CDR3. V shed 6 bases and J shed 7 bases, with 10 bases lying between them. The CDR3 DNA reads TGTGCCAGCAGAACTTACAGGAATGAGCAGTTCTTC. This gives the protein CASRTYRNEQFF.

This clonotype came up many times. The chain joins TRBV12-3 or TRBV12-4 to TRBJ1-2; the match to TRBD1 covers 11 bases. Germline trimming cut 3 bases from V and 8 bases from J; bases unmatched to any gene: 2. CDR3 size: 13 residues. Written as DNA, the CDR3 is TGTGCCAGCAGTTTCGGACAGGGGGCCGGCTACACCTTC. Encoded protein: CASSFGQGAGYTF.

The sample holds many counts of this clonotype. The rearrangement joins TRBV7-6 to TRBJ2-1; D remains unclear. Deletions cut 5 bases from V and 5 bases from J, with 19 bases between. The CDR3 has 16 residues. Germline V gene sequence: CDR1 SGHVS, CDR2 FNYEAQ. The CDR3 region is CASSPGSRARNNEQFF. The CDR3, as DNA: TGTGCCAGCAGCCCCGGCTCCCGTGCCCGCAACAATGAGCAGTTCTTC.

This clonotype was seen a few times. The V call is TRBV7-9, the J call TRBJ1-1; no definite D call. Per the germline V gene, CDR1 is SEHNR and CDR2 is FQNEAQ (reference sequence). CDR3 length: 14 residues. Trimming removed 5 bases from V and 1 base from J, with 11 bases in between. The CDR3 DNA sequence: TGTGCCAGCAGCCGGACTTCCCGGAACACTGAAGCTTTCTTT. Its translation: CASSRTSRNTEAFF.

This clonotype was detected only a few times. The CDR3 coding sequence is TGTGCCAGCAGCCGCGCCGGGGGGACAATGGATACGCAGTATTTT. Translating gives CASSRAGGTMDTQYF. J is TRBJ2-3 and V is TRBV14; a weak D match, TRBD2 (7 bases). Germline V gene lookup returns CDR1 SGHDN and CDR2 FVKESK. The V and J ends lost 4 bases and 6 bases respectively, with 17 bases between them. This CDR3 has 15 amino acids. Combining the CDR3 with reference TRBV14 and TRBJ2-3 gives the whole variable domain EAGVTQFPSHSVIEKGQTVTLRCDPISGHDNLYWYRRVMGKEIKFLLHFVKESKQDESGMPNNRFLAERTGGTYSTLKVQPAELEDSGVYFCASSRAGGTMDTQYFGPGTRLTVL.